The rows below give T cell receptor beta chains drawn from one sample of a study of blood T cell repertoires in COVID-19. Some clones are missing from TCRdb's copy, which holds only in-frame ones; the method was immunoSEQ multiplex PCR. Of 370,000 or so clones in the sample, around 84% were seen once. The sequenced material came from peripheral blood. Every receptor here comes from a human donor with acute or convalescent COVID-19. The donor label of this sample is uncertain. Both conserved end residues are part of each CDR3. The D gene is left open where the match is weak. Rows may omit the clone size; those that give it use once, few, many or a size class.

d_gene	v_gene	abundance	j_gene	CDR3nt	CDR3aa
NA	TRBV2	few	TRBJ2-7	TGTGCCAGCAGTGAAGCGCTAGACGGGTTGGGGGGCGAGCAGTACTTC	CASSEALDGLGGEQYF
NA	TRBV2	NA	TRBJ1-1	TGTGCCAGCAGTGTTATGAGGAACACTGAAGCTTTCTTT	CASSVMRNTEAFF
TRBD1	TRBV6-5	NA	TRBJ2-2	TGTGCCAGCAATCCGGGACAGGGGAAGGCAGGGGAGCTGTTTTTT	CASNPGQGKAGELFF
TRBD1	TRBV5-6	NA	TRBJ1-2	TGTGCCAGCAGTAGGGACAGCGGAGCATATGGCTACACCTTC	CASSRDSGAYGYTF
TRBD1	TRBV2	NA	TRBJ2-7	TGTGCCAGTAAGGGACAGGGGTTCAGCGAGCAGTACTTC	CASKGQGFSEQYF
NA	TRBV30	few	TRBJ1-2	TGTGCCTGGAGTGGAGTAGGTGGGCGCTACACCTTC	CAWSGVGGRYTF
TRBD2	TRBV5-1	NA	TRBJ2-2	TGCGCCAGCAGCTTGGTTCTAGCGGGAGGATGGACCGGGGAGCTGTTTTTT	CASSLVLAGGWTGELFF
NA	TRBV7-2	NA	TRBJ1-2	TGTGCCAGCAGCTCCGAGAGAACAGGGAGCTATGGCTACACCTTC	CASSSERTGSYGYTF
TRBD1	TRBV19	NA	TRBJ1-1	TGTGCCAGCCTTTCCAGGGGGATGAACACTGAAGCTTTCTTT	CASLSRGMNTEAFF
TRBD1	TRBV5-4	NA	TRBJ1-2	TGTGCCAGCAGCTTGGGGGGAACAGGGGCCTCGGGCTACACCTTC	CASSLGGTGASGYTF
TRBD2	TRBV20-1	NA	TRBJ2-1	TGCAGTGCTAGTACTAGCGGGGGGGTTTGGAATGAGCAGTTCTTC	CSASTSGGVWNEQFF
NA	TRBV28	NA	TRBJ2-7	TGTGCCAGCAGTCCCTACAGGGGACTCTCCTACGAGCAGTACTTC	CASSPYRGLSYEQYF
TRBD1	TRBV5-4	NA	TRBJ2-1	TGTGCCAGCAGCTTACTGGACAGGGGGCTTTACAATGAGCAGTTCTTC	CASSLLDRGLYNEQFF
TRBD2	TRBV7-8	NA	TRBJ2-2	TGTGCCAGCAGCCTTGGGACGGGGGGATCCGGGGAGTTGTTTTTT	CASSLGTGGSGELFF
TRBD2	TRBV6-6	NA	TRBJ2-3	TGTGCCAGCAGTCGCGGACTAGCGGGGGGGCTTCGCACAGATACGCAGTATTTT	CASSRGLAGGLRTDTQYF
TRBD1	TRBV29-1	NA	TRBJ1-3	TGCAGCGTTGGTTTCGGAGGCAGGGGGGGAAACACCATATATTTT	CSVGFGGRGGNTIYF
NA	TRBV18	NA	TRBJ1-1	TGTGCCAGCTCATTAATGACAGCTACGAACACTGAAGCTTTCTTT	CASSLMTATNTEAFF
NA	TRBV2	NA	TRBJ1-6	TGTGCCAGCAGTGGGAGCGGAAACTATAATTCACCCCTCCACTTT	CASSGSGNYNSPLHF
TRBD1	TRBV4-1	NA	TRBJ2-7	TGCGCCAGCAGAGAACAGGGGGATGGCCAAACCTACGAGCAGTACTTC	CASREQGDGQTYEQYF
TRBD2	TRBV18	few	TRBJ2-1	TGTGCCAGCTCACGATTCACTAGCGGGAGCTCCTACAATGAGCAGTTCTTC	CASSRFTSGSSYNEQFF
TRBD1	TRBV30	NA	TRBJ1-5	TGTGCCTGGAGTTTTACCTGGGACAGGGGTAATCAGCCCCAGCATTTT	CAWSFTWDRGNQPQHF
NA	TRBV4-1	NA	TRBJ2-1	TGCGCCAGCAGCCAAGGGCCAGGGGATATCAATGAGCAGTTCTTC	CASSQGPGDINEQFF